This T cell receptor (beta chain) was captured by sequencing in a study of PD-1 blockade in classical Hodgkin lymphoma. General observations from the study: When set against healthy donors, newly diagnosed patients were reported to show lower baseline TCR diversity. Reasons behind the repertoire differences stay unclear, perhaps disease activity or earlier therapy.

About this clone itself: Its antigen is still unknown.

Time point given: newly diagnosed, previously untreated cHL patient sample. From thawed PBMCs, magnetic negative selection was used to isolate the CD8+ T cells. For comparison, PBMCs from newly diagnosed, untreated classical Hodgkin lymphoma were used. The V gene lost 1 base and the J gene lost 6 bases, with 9 bases spanning the gap. The CDR3 covers 13 residues. Germline loops: CDR1 LNHDA, CDR2 SQIVND (reference sequence). The method was immunoSEQ multiplex PCR; TCRdb's version includes in-frame clones alone and lacks a portion of them. The sample carries roughly 21,000 clones, more than 75% recorded once.

The chain joins TRBV19 to TRBJ1-2; the D is unclear. The clonotype comes from a human donor with classical Hodgkin lymphoma. The sample comprised CD8+ T cells from blood. CDR3 amino acids: CASSIGGVDGYTF. The CDR3 nucleotides read TGTGCCAGTAGTATAGGGGGAGTTGATGGCTACACCTTC.